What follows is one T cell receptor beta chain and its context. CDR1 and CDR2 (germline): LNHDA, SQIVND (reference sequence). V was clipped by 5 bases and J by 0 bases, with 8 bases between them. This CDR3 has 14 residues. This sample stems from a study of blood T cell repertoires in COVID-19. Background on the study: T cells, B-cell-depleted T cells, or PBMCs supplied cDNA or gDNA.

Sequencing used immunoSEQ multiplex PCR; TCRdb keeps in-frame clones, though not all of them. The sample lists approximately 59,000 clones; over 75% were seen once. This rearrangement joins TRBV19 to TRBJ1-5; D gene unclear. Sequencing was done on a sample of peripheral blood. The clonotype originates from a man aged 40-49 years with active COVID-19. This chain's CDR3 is CASSHRNSNQPQHF. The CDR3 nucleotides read TGTGCCAGTAGTCACAGAAATAGCAATCAGCCCCAGCATTTT.